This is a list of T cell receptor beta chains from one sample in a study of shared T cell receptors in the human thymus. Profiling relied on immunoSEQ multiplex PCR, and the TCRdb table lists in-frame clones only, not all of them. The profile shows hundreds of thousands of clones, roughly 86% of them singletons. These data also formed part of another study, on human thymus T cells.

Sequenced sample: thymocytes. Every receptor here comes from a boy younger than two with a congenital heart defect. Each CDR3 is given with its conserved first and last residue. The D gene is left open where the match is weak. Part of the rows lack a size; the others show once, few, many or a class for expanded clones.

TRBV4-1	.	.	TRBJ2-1	CASSQGFWDKYNEQFF	TGCGCCAGCAGCCAAGGGTTCTGGGACAAGTACAATGAGCAGTTCTTC
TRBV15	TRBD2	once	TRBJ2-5	CATSYFHRYIPGLAGPQETQYF	TGTGCCACCAGTTATTTCCACCGGTACATCCCGGGACTAGCGGGGCCTCAAGAGACCCAGTACTTC
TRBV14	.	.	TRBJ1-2	CASSHPDSLNYGYTF	TGTGCCAGCAGCCACCCGGACAGCCTTAACTATGGCTACACCTTC
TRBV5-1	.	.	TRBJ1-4	CASSLVGRGEKLFF	TGCGCCAGCAGCTTGGTTGGGAGGGGTGAAAAACTGTTTTTT
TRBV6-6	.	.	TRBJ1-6	CASTRVSGSPLHF	TGTGCCAGCACCAGGGTTTCGGGTTCACCCCTCCACTTT
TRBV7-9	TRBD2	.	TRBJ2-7	CASSQIQRETYEQYF	TGTGCCAGCAGCCAAATCCAGCGGGAGACGTACGAGCAGTACTTC
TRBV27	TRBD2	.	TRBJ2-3	CASLPGTRSPSTDTQYF	TGTGCCAGCCTTCCAGGGACTAGATCGCCTAGCACAGATACGCAGTATTTT
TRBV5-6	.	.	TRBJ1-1	CASSLLQNNTEAFF	TGTGCCAGCAGCTTGCTACAGAATAACACTGAAGCTTTCTTT
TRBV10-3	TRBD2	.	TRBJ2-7	CAIKGKAGGAYEQYF	TGTGCCATCAAGGGAAAAGCGGGAGGGGCCTACGAGCAGTACTTC
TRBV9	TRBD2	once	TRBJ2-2	CASSVAFSRPGGDSGELFF	TGTGCCAGCAGCGTAGCATTCTCGAGACCGGGAGGGGATTCCGGGGAGCTGTTTTTT
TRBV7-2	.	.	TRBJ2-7	CASSLGGHFEQYF	TGTGCCAGCAGCTTGGGAGGTCATTTCGAGCAGTACTTC
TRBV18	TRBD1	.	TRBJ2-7	CASSPTDRGETYEQYF	TGTGCCAGCTCACCCACTGACAGGGGGGAAACCTACGAGCAGTACTTC
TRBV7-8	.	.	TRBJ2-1	CASSLAGGAEQFF	TGTGCCAGCAGCTTAGCGGGGGGGGCTGAGCAGTTCTTC
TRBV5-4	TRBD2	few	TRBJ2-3	CASSLDTGGTTDTQYF	TGTGCCAGCAGCTTGGATACGGGGGGAACCACAGATACGCAGTATTTT
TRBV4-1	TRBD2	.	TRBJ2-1	CASSQGPSGSYNEQFF	TGCGCCAGCAGCCAAGGCCCTAGCGGGAGCTACAATGAGCAGTTCTTC
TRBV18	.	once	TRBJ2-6	CASSPLDRGFSGANVLTF	TGTGCCAGCTCACCACTGGACAGAGGCTTCTCTGGGGCCAACGTCCTGACTTTC
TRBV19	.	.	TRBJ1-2	CASFGQNYGYTF	TGTGCCAGCTTCGGACAGAACTATGGCTACACCTTC
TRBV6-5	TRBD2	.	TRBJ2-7	CASSRGTIYEQYF	TGTGCCAGCAGCCGAGGGACTATCTACGAGCAGTACTTC
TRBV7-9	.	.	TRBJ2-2	CASSAERETGELFF	TGTGCCAGCAGCGCCGAGAGGGAGACCGGGGAGCTGTTTTTT
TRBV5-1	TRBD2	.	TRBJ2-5	CASSQPRERGLETQYF	TGCGCCAGCAGCCAGCCAAGGGAGCGGGGGTTAGAGACCCAGTACTTC
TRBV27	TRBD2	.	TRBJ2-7	CASSFTSGDSYEQYF	TGTGCCAGCAGCTTCACTAGCGGGGACTCCTACGAGCAGTACTTC
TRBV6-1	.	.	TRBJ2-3	CASRTATDTQYF	TGTGCCAGCAGGACAGCAACAGATACGCAGTATTTT
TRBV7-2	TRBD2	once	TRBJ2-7	CASSLGLAGGIDEQYF	TGTGCCAGCAGCCTTGGACTAGCGGGAGGGATCGACGAGCAGTACTTC
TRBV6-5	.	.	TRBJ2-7	CASSYKGEQYF	TGTGCCAGCAGTTATAAGGGGGAGCAGTACTTC
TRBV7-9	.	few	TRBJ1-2	CASSLEDGSTYGYTF	TGTGCCAGCAGCTTAGAAGACGGGTCTACCTATGGCTACACCTTC
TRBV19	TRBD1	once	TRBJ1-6	CATQTGEGSPLHF	TGTGCCACCCAGACAGGGGAAGGATCACCCCTCCACTTT
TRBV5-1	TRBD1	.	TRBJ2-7	CASSATIRTGGSYEQYF	TGCGCCAGCAGCGCGACTATAAGGACAGGGGGTTCCTACGAGCAGTACTTC
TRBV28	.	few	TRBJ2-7	CASSPRGWVYEQYF	TGTGCCAGCAGTCCTCGGGGGTGGGTCTACGAGCAGTACTTC
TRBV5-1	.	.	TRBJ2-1	CASRHSEGSCNEQFF	TGCGCCAGCAGGCATTCTGAAGGGAGTTGCAATGAGCAGTTCTTC
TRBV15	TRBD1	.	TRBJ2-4	CATSRDFKDRGSKNIQYF	TGTGCCACCAGCAGAGATTTTAAGGACAGGGGGTCCAAAAACATTCAGTACTTC
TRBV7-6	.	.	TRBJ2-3	CASSHRDFTDTQYF	TGTGCCAGCAGCCACCGGGACTTTACAGATACGCAGTATTTT
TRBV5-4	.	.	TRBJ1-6	CASSLSRAKYNSPLHF	TGTGCCAGCAGCTTATCCAGGGCCAAGTATAATTCACCCCTCCACTTT
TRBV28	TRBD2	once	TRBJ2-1	CASSLSRGLAGDNEQFF	TGTGCCAGCAGTTTAAGTCGTGGGCTAGCGGGAGATAATGAGCAGTTCTTC
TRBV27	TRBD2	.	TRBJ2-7	CASSFGPRGGKYYEQYF	TGTGCCAGCAGTTTTGGTCCCCGCGGGGGGAAGTACTACGAGCAGTACTTC
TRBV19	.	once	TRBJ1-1	CASSVLTGQNTEAFF	TGTGCCAGTAGTGTTCTTACTGGACAGAACACTGAAGCTTTCTTT
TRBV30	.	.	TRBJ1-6	CAWSVKPRGGQRNSPLHF	TGTGCCTGGAGTGTCAAACCGAGGGGGGGGCAACGTAATTCACCCCTCCACTTT
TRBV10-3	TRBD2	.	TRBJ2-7	CAIPIAGGPSYEQYF	TGTGCCATCCCCATAGCGGGAGGCCCATCCTACGAGCAGTACTTC
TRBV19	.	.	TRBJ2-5	CASSRTSPETQYF	TGTGCCAGTAGTAGAACTAGTCCGGAGACCCAGTACTTC
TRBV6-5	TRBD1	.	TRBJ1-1	CASSYRDRIKMEEAFF	TGTGCCAGCAGTTACCGGGACAGGATTAAAATGGAGGAAGCTTTCTTT
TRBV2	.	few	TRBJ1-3	CASSVLTDSGNTIYF	TGTGCCAGCAGTGTGTTGACAGACTCTGGAAACACCATATATTTT
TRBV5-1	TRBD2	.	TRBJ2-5	CASRRGGGYQETQYF	TGCGCCAGCAGGAGAGGCGGGGGGTACCAAGAGACCCAGTACTTC
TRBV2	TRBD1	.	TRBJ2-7	CASARDRGFYEQYF	TGTGCCAGCGCCAGGGACAGGGGATTTTACGAGCAGTACTTC
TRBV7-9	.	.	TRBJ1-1	CASNVPRLMNTEAFF	TGTGCCAGCAACGTACCACGACTGATGAACACTGAAGCTTTCTTT
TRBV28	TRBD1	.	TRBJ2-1	CASSFRGGTGYNEQFF	TGTGCCAGCAGTTTCCGGGGAGGGACAGGGTACAATGAGCAGTTCTTC
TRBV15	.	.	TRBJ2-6	CATSRGRGLQGGSGANVLTF	TGTGCCACCAGCAGAGGGAGGGGCCTCCAAGGTGGGTCTGGGGCCAACGTCCTGACTTTC
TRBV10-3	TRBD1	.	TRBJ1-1	CAISESEGDRAQREAFF	TGTGCCATCAGTGAGTCGGAGGGGGACAGGGCGCAAAGAGAAGCTTTCTTT
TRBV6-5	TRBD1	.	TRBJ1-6	CASRDRIRYNSPLHF	TGTGCCAGTAGGGACAGAATAAGATATAATTCCCCCCTCCACTTT
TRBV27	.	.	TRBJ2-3	CASSLSFGDREFTDTQYF	TGTGCCAGCAGTTTATCGTTCGGAGACAGAGAATTCACAGATACGCAGTATTTT
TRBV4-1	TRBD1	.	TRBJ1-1	CASRPGQGNTEAFF	TGCGCCAGCCGACCCGGACAGGGAAACACTGAAGCTTTCTTT
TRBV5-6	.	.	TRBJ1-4	CASSTGHGEKLFF	TGTGCCAGCAGCACCGGACATGGTGAAAAACTGTTTTTT
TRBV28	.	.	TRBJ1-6	CASSPPSARLGSPLHF	TGTGCCAGCAGCCCCCCAAGCGCACGCCTAGGTTCACCCCTCCACTTT
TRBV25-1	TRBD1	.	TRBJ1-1	CASRQLTGMNTEAFF	TGTGCCAGCAGACAACTGACAGGGATGAACACTGAAGCTTTCTTT